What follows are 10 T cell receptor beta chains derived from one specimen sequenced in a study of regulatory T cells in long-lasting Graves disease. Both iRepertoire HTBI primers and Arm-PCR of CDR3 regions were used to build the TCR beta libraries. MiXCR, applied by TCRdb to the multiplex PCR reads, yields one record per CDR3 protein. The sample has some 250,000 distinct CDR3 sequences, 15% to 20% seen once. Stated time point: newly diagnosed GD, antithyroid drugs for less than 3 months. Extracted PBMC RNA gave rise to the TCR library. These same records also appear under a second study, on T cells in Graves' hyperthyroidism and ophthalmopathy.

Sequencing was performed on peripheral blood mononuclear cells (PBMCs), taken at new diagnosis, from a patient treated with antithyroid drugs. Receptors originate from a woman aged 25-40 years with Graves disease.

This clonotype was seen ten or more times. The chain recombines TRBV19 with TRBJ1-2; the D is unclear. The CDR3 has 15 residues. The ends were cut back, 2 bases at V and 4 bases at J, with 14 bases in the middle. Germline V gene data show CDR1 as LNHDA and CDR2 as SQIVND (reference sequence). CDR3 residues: CASSINLETLYGYTF. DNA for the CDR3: TGTGCCAGTAGTATAAACTTGGAGACGCTCTATGGCTACACCTTC.

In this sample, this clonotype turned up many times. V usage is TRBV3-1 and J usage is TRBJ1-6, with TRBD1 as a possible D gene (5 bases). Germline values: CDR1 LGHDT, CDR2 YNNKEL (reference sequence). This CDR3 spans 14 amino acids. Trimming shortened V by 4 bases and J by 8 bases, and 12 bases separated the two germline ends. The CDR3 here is CASSLWGLDSPLHF. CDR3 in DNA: TGTGCCAGCAGCCTGTGGGGCCTCGATTCACCCCTCCACTTT.

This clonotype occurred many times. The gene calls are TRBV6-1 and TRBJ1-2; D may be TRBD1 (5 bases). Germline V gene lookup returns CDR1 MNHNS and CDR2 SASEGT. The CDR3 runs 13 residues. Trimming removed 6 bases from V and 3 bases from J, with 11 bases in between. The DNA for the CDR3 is TGTGCCAGCAGGGGGGACGCGGACTATGGCTACACCTTC. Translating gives CASRGDADYGYTF.

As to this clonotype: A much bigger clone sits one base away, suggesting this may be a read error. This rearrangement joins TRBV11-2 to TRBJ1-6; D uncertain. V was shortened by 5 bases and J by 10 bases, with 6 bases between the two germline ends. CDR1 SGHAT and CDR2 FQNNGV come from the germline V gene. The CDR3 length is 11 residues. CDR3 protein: CASSPPSPLHF. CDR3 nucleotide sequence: TGTGCCAGCAGCCCCCCCTCACCCCTCCACTTT.

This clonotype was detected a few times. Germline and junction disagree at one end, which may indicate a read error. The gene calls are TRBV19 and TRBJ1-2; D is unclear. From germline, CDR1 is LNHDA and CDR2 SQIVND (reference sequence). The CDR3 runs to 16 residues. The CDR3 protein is CASSSSRETANYSYTF. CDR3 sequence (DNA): TGTGCCAGTAGCAGTTCCCGAGAAACGGCTAACTATAGCTACACCTTC.

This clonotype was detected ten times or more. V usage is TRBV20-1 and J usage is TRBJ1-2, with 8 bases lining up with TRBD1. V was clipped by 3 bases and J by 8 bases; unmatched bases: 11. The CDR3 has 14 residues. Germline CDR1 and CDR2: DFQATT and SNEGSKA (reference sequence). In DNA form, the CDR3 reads TGCAGTGCTAGGGGGACAGGCGGTTGGAGGGGCTACACCTTC. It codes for CSARGTGGWRGYTF.

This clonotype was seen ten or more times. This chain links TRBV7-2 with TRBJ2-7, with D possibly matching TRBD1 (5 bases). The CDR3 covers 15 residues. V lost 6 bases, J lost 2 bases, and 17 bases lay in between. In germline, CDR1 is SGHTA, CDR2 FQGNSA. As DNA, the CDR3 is TGTGCCAGCAGACCAGTGGGGCAGGACACCTACGAGCAGTACTTC. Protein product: CASRPVGQDTYEQYF.

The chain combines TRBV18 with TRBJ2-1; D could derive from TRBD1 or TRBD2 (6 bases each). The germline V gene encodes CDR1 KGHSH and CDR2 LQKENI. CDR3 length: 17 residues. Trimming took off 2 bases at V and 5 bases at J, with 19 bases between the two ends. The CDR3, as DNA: TGTGCCAGCTCACCATCGAAGGGGGGCTTCTTTAACAATGAGCAGTTCTTC. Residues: CASSPSKGGFFNNEQFF.

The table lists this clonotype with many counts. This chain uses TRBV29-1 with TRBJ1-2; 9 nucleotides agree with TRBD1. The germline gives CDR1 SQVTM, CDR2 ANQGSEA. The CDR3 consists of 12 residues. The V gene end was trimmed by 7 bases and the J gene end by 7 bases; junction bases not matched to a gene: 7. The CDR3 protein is CSAEQGAVGYTF. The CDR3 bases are TGCAGCGCCGAACAGGGGGCGGTTGGCTACACCTTC.

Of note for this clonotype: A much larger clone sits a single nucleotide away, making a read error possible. This CDR3 reads CASTARGRGYTF. The DNA for the CDR3 is TGTGCCAGCACTGCCAGGGGTCGGGGCTACACCTTC. J is TRBJ1-2 and V is TRBV27, with D maybe TRBD1 (6 bases). The germline V and J ends were trimmed by 7 bases and 8 bases, with 14 bases remaining between them. CDR3 length equals 12 residues. From germline, CDR1 is MNHEY and CDR2 SMNVEV (reference sequence).